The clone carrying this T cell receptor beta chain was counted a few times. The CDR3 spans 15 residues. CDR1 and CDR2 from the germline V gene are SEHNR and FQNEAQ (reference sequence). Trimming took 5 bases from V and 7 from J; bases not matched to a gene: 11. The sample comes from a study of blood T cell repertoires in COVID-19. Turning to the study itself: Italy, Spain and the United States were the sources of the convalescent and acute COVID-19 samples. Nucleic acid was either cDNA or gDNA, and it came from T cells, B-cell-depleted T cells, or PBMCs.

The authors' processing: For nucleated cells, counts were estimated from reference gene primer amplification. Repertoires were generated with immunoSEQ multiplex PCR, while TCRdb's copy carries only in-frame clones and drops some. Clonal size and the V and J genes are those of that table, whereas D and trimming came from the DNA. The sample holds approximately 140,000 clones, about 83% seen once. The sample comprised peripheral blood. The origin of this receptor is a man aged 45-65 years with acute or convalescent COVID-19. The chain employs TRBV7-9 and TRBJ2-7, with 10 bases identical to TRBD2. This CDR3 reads CASSHTSGEPQEQYF. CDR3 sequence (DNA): TGTGCCAGCAGCCATACTAGCGGGGAACCCCAAGAGCAGTACTTC.